The source of this TCR beta chain is a study of T cells in Graves' hyperthyroidism and ophthalmopathy. Germline V gene lookup returns CDR1 MNHEY and CDR2 SVGEGT. V lost 2 bases to trimming and J lost 0 bases, with 14 bases between them. The CDR3 consists of 16 residues. Amplified regions were TCR beta CDR3 sequences from RNA transcripts. HTBI primers were used for first-round RT-PCR of the TCR CDR3. TCRdb re-called the multiplex PCR reads through MiXCR, storing one row per CDR3 protein. The repertoire holds roughly 740,000 distinct CDR3 sequences, with about a sixth as singletons. The study enrolled patients aged 18 to 65 with newly diagnosed hyperthyroidism of under 2 months' duration. PBMCs were sourced from more than 7.5 ml fresh peripheral blood. At least ten counts were recorded for this clonotype.

V gene TRBV6-2 or TRBV6-3 combines with J gene TRBJ2-7; tentative D call: TRBD2 (6 bases). The receptor was isolated from a man between 18 and 29 years old with Graves' hyperthyroidism. Sequences were obtained from blood. CDR3 DNA sequence: TGTGCCAGCAGTTACCTGTCGAGCGGGTTCTCCTACGAGCAGTACTTC. This codes for CASSYLSSGFSYEQYF.